This entry concerns a single T cell receptor beta chain. Its antigen remains unknown. The authors amplified TCR beta CDR3 regions, and they did so from RNA transcripts for repertoire sequencing. HTBI primers served in a first-round RT-PCR, which a second-round multiplex PCR followed. One entry per CDR3 protein results from TCRdb running MiXCR on the multiplex PCR reads. The sample holds about 210,000 distinct CDR3 sequences, under 30% seen once. This sample stems from a study of Graves' ophthalmopathy and Graves' hyperthyroidism. The overall study: Peripheral blood sampling preceded any treatment and occurred at initial diagnosis.

V lost 2 bases and J lost 1, with 15 bases in between. The germline V gene encodes CDR1 ENHRY and CDR2 SYGVKD. CDR3 size: 16 residues. The starting material, about 9.9 ml of fresh peripheral blood, provided the PBMCs. The study's findings and limits: Sensitivity of around 86% and specificity of about 84% were achieved when a 13-signature model separated ophthalmopathy from stable hyperthyroidism. Detection in blood was also observed for most expanded thyroid clonotypes above 0.001 frequency.

The rearrangement joins TRBV10-3 to TRBJ2-7; D is possibly TRBD1 or TRBD2 (5 bases each). This clonotype was sampled from a man aged 45-65 years with Graves' ophthalmopathy. The sample comprised peripheral blood. This CDR3 is CAISERGRKGSYEQYF. The CDR3, as DNA: TGTGCCATCAGTGAGCGGGGACGGAAAGGGTCCTACGAGCAGTACTTC.